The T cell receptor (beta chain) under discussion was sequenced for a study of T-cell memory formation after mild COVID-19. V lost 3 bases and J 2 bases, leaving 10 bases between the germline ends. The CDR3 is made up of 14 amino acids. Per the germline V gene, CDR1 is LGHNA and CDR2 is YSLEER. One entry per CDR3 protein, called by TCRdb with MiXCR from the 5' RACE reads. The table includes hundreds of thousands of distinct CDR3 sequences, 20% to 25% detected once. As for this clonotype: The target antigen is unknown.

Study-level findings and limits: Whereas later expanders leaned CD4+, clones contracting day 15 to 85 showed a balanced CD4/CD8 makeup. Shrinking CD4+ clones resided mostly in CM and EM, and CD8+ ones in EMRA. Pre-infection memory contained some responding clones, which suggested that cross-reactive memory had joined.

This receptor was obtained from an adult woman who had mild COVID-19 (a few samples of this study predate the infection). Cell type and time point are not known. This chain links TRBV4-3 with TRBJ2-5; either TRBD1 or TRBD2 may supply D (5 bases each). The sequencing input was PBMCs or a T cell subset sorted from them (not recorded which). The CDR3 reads CASSQFGGQETQYF. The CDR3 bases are TGCGCCAGCAGCCAGTTTGGGGGTCAAGAGACCCAGTACTTC.